The 19 T cell receptor beta chains listed next were all sequenced from one sample in a study of cytomegalovirus exposure and HLA in healthy donors. PCR primers comprised 60 Vbeta and 13 Jbeta primers. The data were produced by immunoSEQ multiplex PCR, yet TCRdb's version contains in-frame clones alone and is incomplete. The profile covers about 170,000 clones, with approximately 84% appearing a single time and 4.5% taken by the ten largest. The sequenced sample was PBMCs. The receptor source for this set is a woman aged 45-65 years in good health and CMV-seropositive.

The chain joins TRBV14 to TRBJ2-5, with D possibly matching TRBD2 (6 bases). Between the trimmed V and J ends, which lost 6 bases and 5 bases, there was a span of 13 bases. CDR1 SGHDN and CDR2 FVKESK come from the germline V gene. This CDR3 has 13 residues. The CDR3 DNA follows: TGTGCCAGCAGTCGGGAGCGGTGGGAGACCCAGTACTTC. It is translated as CASSRERWETQYF.

This clone was detected once. The genes are TRBV5-1 and TRBJ2-5; unclear D gene. CDR1 is SGHRS, CDR2 YFSETQ, per germline. The CDR3 contains 14 residues. V lost 0 bases to trimming and J lost 2 bases, with 8 bases between them. CDR3 sequence reads: CASSLAPLQETQYF. The CDR3 DNA follows: TGCGCCAGCAGCTTGGCTCCGCTACAAGAGACCCAGTACTTC.

The V call is TRBV9, the J call TRBJ2-3; no reliable D call. CDR1 is SGDLS and CDR2 is YYNGEE in the germline V gene. V was shortened by 0 bases and J by 8 bases, with 19 bases between the two germline ends. This CDR3 is built from 16 residues. CDR3 protein: CASSVGAPTPRVTQYF. CDR3 DNA sequence: TGTGCCAGCAGCGTAGGGGCCCCTACCCCTCGAGTTACGCAGTATTTT.

The chain employs TRBV5-4 and TRBJ2-5; D perhaps matches TRBD2 (6 bases). Germline CDR1 is SGHNT and CDR2 is YYREEE (reference sequence). This CDR3 has 16 residues. With 4 bases removed from V and 0 bases from J, the gap between germline ends came to 16 bases. CDR3 residues: CASSTKAGAYQETQYF. The CDR3 DNA is TGTGCCAGCAGCACCAAAGCGGGCGCGTACCAAGAGACCCAGTACTTC.

The chain joins TRBV6-5 to TRBJ1-5; D call uncertain. V was pared by 5 bases and J by 7 bases, with 15 bases between. Germline V gives CDR1 MNHEY, CDR2 SVGAGI. This CDR3 has 14 residues. DNA of the CDR3: TGTGCCAGCAGTGAAGGGAGGGCCCCCCAGCCCCAGCATTTT. This translates into CASSEGRAPQPQHF.

The J gene is TRBJ1-1, the V gene TRBV2, with TRBD1 as a possible D gene (5 bases). This CDR3 is built from 13 residues. Germline V gives CDR1 SNHLY, CDR2 FYNNEI. V was trimmed by 7 bases and J by 3 bases, leaving 12 bases between them. CDR3 region: CASNERGHTEAFF. CDR3 nucleotides: TGTGCCAGCAACGAGCGGGGACACACTGAAGCTTTCTTT.

A single count supports this clone. The chain combines TRBV5-6 with TRBJ2-5; 9 bases map to TRBD1. The trim removed 4 bases at V and 4 bases at J, leaving 5 bases unmatched. The CDR3 runs to 14 residues. Germline V gene data show CDR1 as SGHDT and CDR2 as YYEEEE. The CDR3 here is CASSATGGVETQYF. The CDR3 DNA is TGTGCCAGCAGCGCCACAGGGGGCGTAGAGACCCAGTACTTC.

The chain combines TRBV19 with TRBJ1-5; 8 positions agree with TRBD1. The length of the CDR3 is 15 residues. The V gene's germline CDR1 is LNHDA and CDR2 SQIVND (reference sequence). V lost 4 bases to trimming and J lost 3 bases; unmatched junction nucleotides: 5. The CDR3: CASSTDRGYNQPQHF. The CDR3 coding sequence is TGTGCCAGTAGTACCGACAGGGGTTACAATCAGCCCCAGCATTTT.

The rearrangement uses TRBV19 and TRBJ1-1; D is unresolved. V was shortened by 3 bases and J by 6 bases, with 14 bases between the two germline ends. Germline V lookup: CDR1 LNHDA, CDR2 SQIVND (reference sequence). CDR3 length: 14 residues. In DNA, the CDR3 is TGTGCCAGTAGTATCCGGCCCGCCGCGGCTGAAGCTTTCTTT. Protein product: CASSIRPAAAEAFF. Filled out from reference TRBV19 and TRBJ1-1, the complete variable domain reads DGGITQSPKYLFRKEGQNVTLSCEQNLNHDAMYWYRQDPGQGLRLIYYSQIVNDFQKGDIAEGYSVSREKKESFPLTVTSAQKNPTAFYLCASSIRPAAAEAFFGQGTRLTVV.

The CDR3 spells CASSFHGTAVEAFF. The CDR3 nucleotides read TGTGCCAGCAGCTTTCATGGGACAGCAGTTGAAGCTTTCTTT. This sequence joins TRBV11-1 and TRBJ1-1; 7 nucleotides match TRBD1. The trim removed 3 bases at V and 7 bases at J, leaving 8 bases unmatched. The CDR3 runs to 14 residues. Germline V CDR1 and CDR2: SGHAT, FQDESV (reference sequence).

The J gene is TRBJ1-3, the V gene TRBV6-6; D is ambiguous. Germline lookup yields CDR1 MNHNY and CDR2 SVGAGI (reference sequence). V lost 5 bases to trimming and J lost 2 bases, with 10 bases between them. The CDR3 contains 14 residues. CDR3 amino acids: CASSPRVPGNTIYF. CDR3 coding DNA: TGTGCCAGCAGTCCGAGGGTACCTGGAAACACCATATATTTT.

The V and J genes are TRBV2 and TRBJ1-6; a weak D match, TRBD1 (5 bases). The germline gives CDR1 SNHLY, CDR2 FYNNEI. Trimming stripped 8 bases from V and 7 bases from J, with 15 bases between. The CDR3 covers 14 residues. Here the CDR3 DNA reads TGTGCCAGCCATTCCCAGGGAAGGAATTCACCCCTCCACTTT. Translating gives CASHSQGRNSPLHF.

The rearrangement joins TRBV7-9 to TRBJ2-1; the D gene is possibly TRBD2 (6 bases). Germline values: CDR1 SEHNR, CDR2 FQNEAQ (reference sequence). This CDR3 has 17 residues. Between the trimmed V and J ends, which lost 4 bases and 0 bases, there was a span of 16 bases. The CDR3 coding sequence is TGTGCCAGCAGCTCCTTAGCGGAAGTTCTCTCCTACAATGAGCAGTTCTTC. Residues: CASSSLAEVLSYNEQFF.

The chain uses TRBV7-2 and TRBJ1-1; D is possibly TRBD1 (6 bases). The CDR3 has 17 amino acids. Germline V gene sequence: CDR1 SGHTA, CDR2 FQGNSA. V gave up 3 bases and J gave up 1 base, with 18 bases separating them. The DNA of the CDR3 is TGTGCCAGCAGCTTTCCCCTTGGGGAACAGGGGAACACTGAAGCTTTCTTT. It encodes CASSFPLGEQGNTEAFF.

The chain joins TRBV9 to TRBJ2-3; D is unresolved. V shed 0 bases and J shed 2 bases, with 10 bases lying between them. CDR1 SGDLS and CDR2 YYNGEE come from the germline V gene. The CDR3 extends over 15 amino acids. CDR3 loop: CASSVGGMTTDTQYF. CDR3 in DNA: TGTGCCAGCAGCGTAGGCGGAATGACCACAGATACGCAGTATTTT.

This clone has just a few counts. This chain links TRBV11-2 with TRBJ1-4, with 11 bases matching TRBD1. With V trimmed by 5 bases and J by 5 bases, 13 bases remained unmatched. Germline V gives CDR1 SGHAT, CDR2 FQNNGV. The CDR3 runs 18 residues. The CDR3 DNA sequence: TGTGCCAGCAGCCCTGGGCCGGGACAGGGGGTGGCGAATGAAAAACTGTTTTTT. Its protein product is CASSPGPGQGVANEKLFF. The whole variable domain, filled in from reference TRBV11-2 and TRBJ1-4, reads EAGVAQSPRYKIIEKRQSVAFWCNPISGHATLYWYQQILGQGPKLLIQFQNNGVVDDSQLPKDRFSAERLKGVDSTLKIQPAKLEDSAVYLCASSPGPGQGVANEKLFFGSGTQLSVL.

As DNA, the CDR3 is TGCAGCGTTGAACATCGAAGGGGCCTTGGGGCCAACGTCCTGACTTTC. Translation: CSVEHRRGLGANVLTF. The chain carries TRBV29-1 and TRBJ2-6; TRBD1 is a possible D gene (5 bases). CDR3 size: 16 residues. Trimming pared 2 bases from V and 3 bases from J, leaving 14 bases between. CDR1 and CDR2 from the germline V gene are SQVTM and ANQGSEA.

Only a few counts were recorded for this clone. This rearrangement joins TRBV6-4 to TRBJ1-2, with D possibly TRBD1 on 6 matching bases. CDR1 is MRHNA, CDR2 SNTAGT, per germline. V gave up 6 bases and J gave up 0 bases, with 14 bases separating them. This CDR3 contains 15 residues. CDR3 DNA: TGTGCCAGCAGACGTGGACAGCAAGCTAACTATGGCTACACCTTC. Its translation is CASRRGQQANYGYTF.

The chain combines TRBV6-1 with TRBJ2-3, with 7 bases identical to TRBD2. V lost 3 bases and J lost 0; bases outside the gene matches: 3. Germline CDR1 is MNHNS and CDR2 is SASEGT. The CDR3 covers 15 residues. The CDR3 coding sequence is TGTGCCAGCAGTGAGGTAGCGGGCAGCACAGATACGCAGTATTTT. Protein product: CASSEVAGSTDTQYF.